Listed below are T cell receptor beta chains from one sample, sequenced in a study of blood T cells in healthy people across ages. MiXCR, applied by TCRdb to the 5' RACE reads, yields one record per CDR3 protein. The sample yields approximately 850,000 distinct CDR3 sequences, 44% seen once. Source material: blood. The source of these receptors is a man between 60 and 75 years old in good health. Each CDR3 is given with its conserved first and last residue. Fields, in order: clone size, D gene, V gene, J gene, CDR3 DNA, CDR3 protein. The D gene is left open where the match is weak. The size of a clone is reported for some rows only, either as once, few or many, or as a class for expanded clones.

size: few
D: -
V: TRBV5-1
J: TRBJ2-3
DNA: TGCGCCAGCAGCTTGCCTAGTGAGCCTAGCACAGATACGCAGTATTTT
CDR3: CASSLPSEPSTDTQYF

size: many
D: -
V: TRBV5-1
J: TRBJ2-7
DNA: TGTGCCAGCAGCTTAGAAGGGTCCTACGAGCAGTACTTC
CDR3: CASSLEGSYEQYF

size: few
D: -
V: TRBV5-6
J: TRBJ1-2
DNA: TGTGCCAGCAGCCTTGGACGGACAATCTATGGCTACACCTTC
CDR3: CASSLGRTIYGYTF

size: -
D: -
V: TRBV4-1
J: TRBJ1-2
DNA: TGCGCCAGCAGCGAACAGGGCGGGTCCAACTATGGCTACACCTTC
CDR3: CASSEQGGSNYGYTF

size: -
D: -
V: TRBV4-3
J: TRBJ1-2
DNA: TGCGCCAGCAGCCAAGAAACGCCTAGGGCCGGGGGATCCAACTATGGCTACACCTTC
CDR3: CASSQETPRAGGSNYGYTF

size: -
D: -
V: TRBV6-6
J: TRBJ2-7
DNA: TGTGCCAGCAGTTACGCCCAGGGGCACTACGAGCAGTACTTC
CDR3: CASSYAQGHYEQYF

size: -
D: -
V: TRBV29-1
J: TRBJ1-2
DNA: TGCAGCGTTTATCGTGGGATTGGTGGCTACACCTTC
CDR3: CSVYRGIGGYTF

size: -
D: -
V: TRBV6-2/TRBV6-3
J: TRBJ1-1
DNA: TGTGCCAGCAATAGACTGAACACTGAAGCTTTCTTT
CDR3: CASNRLNTEAFF

size: -
D: TRBD1
V: TRBV5-1
J: TRBJ2-3
DNA: TGCGCCAGCAGCCAACGGACAGGGGAGAACACAGATACGCAGTATTTT
CDR3: CASSQRTGENTDTQYF

size: many
D: -
V: TRBV7-2
J: TRBJ1-5
DNA: TGTGCCAGCAGCTTACAGGGGTTCGATCAGCCCCAGCATTTT
CDR3: CASSLQGFDQPQHF

size: few
D: -
V: TRBV2
J: TRBJ1-2
DNA: TGTGCCAGCAGTGAAACAGGGCGCGGCTACACCTTC
CDR3: CASSETGRGYTF

size: -
D: -
V: TRBV7-2
J: TRBJ1-2
DNA: TGTGCCAGCAGCCCCCATGACAGGCCCAACTATGGCTACACCTTC
CDR3: CASSPHDRPNYGYTF

size: -
D: -
V: TRBV12-3/TRBV12-4
J: TRBJ2-5
DNA: TGTGCCAGCAGTCTCACGGTAGCTGCAGAGACCCAGTACTTC
CDR3: CASSLTVAAETQYF

size: -
D: TRBD1
V: TRBV3-1
J: TRBJ1-2
DNA: TGTGCCAGCAGCCACCGGACAGGGGGCTTTTATGGCTACACCTTC
CDR3: CASSHRTGGFYGYTF

size: -
D: -
V: TRBV27
J: TRBJ1-5
DNA: TGTGCCAGCAGTCCCCTCCCCCGCCATCTTTCTTCTAGCAATCAGCCCCAGCATTTT
CDR3: CASSPLPRHLSSSNQPQHF

size: once
D: -
V: TRBV5-1
J: TRBJ1-5
DNA: TGCGCCAGCAGCTCGGAGGGGGGTTCCCAGCCCCAGCATTTT
CDR3: CASSSEGGSQPQHF

size: -
D: TRBD2
V: TRBV28
J: TRBJ2-1
DNA: TGTGCTAGCAGTTTTCGGGGCCTAGCGGGGGGCCGGAATGAGCAGTTCTTC
CDR3: CASSFRGLAGGRNEQFF

size: -
D: TRBD2
V: TRBV4-1
J: TRBJ2-7
DNA: TGCGCCAGCAGCCAAGTCGGCGCTAGCGGGGGCGATGAGCAGTACTTC
CDR3: CASSQVGASGGDEQYF

size: -
D: TRBD1
V: TRBV9
J: TRBJ1-1
DNA: TGTGCCAGCAGCCCGACAGGGGGCCGGACTGAAGCTTTCTTT
CDR3: CASSPTGGRTEAFF

size: once
D: -
V: TRBV5-5
J: TRBJ1-1
DNA: TGTGCCAGCAGCTGGGGACGCGGGAACACTGAAGCTTTCTTT
CDR3: CASSWGRGNTEAFF

size: -
D: -
V: TRBV7-6
J: TRBJ2-3
DNA: TGTGCCAGCAGCTTCGCCACTAATCCAGATACGCAGTATTTT
CDR3: CASSFATNPDTQYF

size: -
D: -
V: TRBV3-1
J: TRBJ2-7
DNA: TGTGCCAGCAGCAACTTATTAGACTACGAGCAGTACTTC
CDR3: CASSNLLDYEQYF

size: few
D: -
V: TRBV27
J: TRBJ1-2
DNA: TGTGCCAGCAGTTTTGCAGGGCCCCCTGGCTACACCTTC
CDR3: CASSFAGPPGYTF

size: -
D: TRBD1
V: TRBV20-1
J: TRBJ2-7
DNA: TGCAGTGCCGCGGATGGGACAGGGGACCCCGAGCAGTACTTC
CDR3: CSAADGTGDPEQYF

size: -
D: -
V: TRBV7-9
J: TRBJ2-1
DNA: TGTGCCAGCAGCTTACCGGGGAAGGGTGAGCAGTTCTTC
CDR3: CASSLPGKGEQFF

size: -
D: TRBD1
V: TRBV4-1
J: TRBJ1-1
DNA: TGCGCCAGCAGCCCGGGGACAGGGGAGCTCGTATTGGCTGAAGCTTTCTTT
CDR3: CASSPGTGELVLAEAFF

size: -
D: -
V: TRBV7-7
J: TRBJ2-1
DNA: TGTGCCAGCAGCCTCGTCCAGGGAGAAGAGACCCAGTTCTTC
CDR3: CASSLVQGEETQFF

size: few
D: -
V: TRBV3-1
J: TRBJ1-2
DNA: TGTGCCAGCACCCCCGGGACGTCGGGACACCGTAACTATGGCTACACCTTC
CDR3: CASTPGTSGHRNYGYTF

size: -
D: -
V: TRBV9
J: TRBJ2-3
DNA: TGTGCCAGCAGCGGGACCAATGGAGGGACAGATACGCAGTATTTT
CDR3: CASSGTNGGTDTQYF

size: -
D: TRBD1
V: TRBV4-3
J: TRBJ2-7
DNA: TGCGCCAGCAGCCAAGATCTCCCTCGAACAGGGGGCGTCGAGCAGTACTTC
CDR3: CASSQDLPRTGGVEQYF

size: -
D: TRBD1
V: TRBV7-2
J: TRBJ2-3
DNA: TGTGCCAGCAGCCACCGGGACAGGGGGGATACGCAGTATTTT
CDR3: CASSHRDRGDTQYF

size: -
D: -
V: TRBV2
J: TRBJ2-7
DNA: TGTGCCAGCAGTGAATCCTGGGTCCGTGCGTACTTC
CDR3: CASSESWVRAYF

size: many
D: TRBD1
V: TRBV5-8
J: TRBJ2-7
DNA: TGTGCCAGCAGCGTGCAGGGGGCCTACGAGCAGTACTTC
CDR3: CASSVQGAYEQYF

size: -
D: -
V: TRBV6-2/TRBV6-3
J: TRBJ2-1
DNA: TGTGCCAGCCGGGGGGACAACAATGAGCAGTTCTTC
CDR3: CASRGDNNEQFF

size: -
D: -
V: TRBV9
J: TRBJ2-7
DNA: TGTGCCAGCAGCCCCGGACAGCTCCGCGAGCAGTACTTC
CDR3: CASSPGQLREQYF

size: -
D: -
V: TRBV2
J: TRBJ2-2
DNA: TGTGCCAGCAGTGAATCGGGAAGAAACACCGGGGAGCTGTTTTTT
CDR3: CASSESGRNTGELFF

size: -
D: -
V: TRBV28
J: TRBJ2-3
DNA: TGTGCCAGCAGTAACACTATTTCCCAGGCAGATACGCAGTATTTT
CDR3: CASSNTISQADTQYF

size: -
D: -
V: TRBV30
J: TRBJ2-3
DNA: TGTGCCCGGGGAGATGGAGCTAGCACAGATACGCAGTATTTT
CDR3: CARGDGASTDTQYF

size: few
D: -
V: TRBV7-3
J: TRBJ2-5
DNA: TGTGCCAGCAGCTCCACCGCCCTCGAGACCCAGTACTTC
CDR3: CASSSTALETQYF

size: -
D: -
V: TRBV6-2/TRBV6-3
J: TRBJ2-3
DNA: TGTGCCAGCAGTTACGAAGACCTGGTAAATACGCAGTATTTT
CDR3: CASSYEDLVNTQYF

size: -
D: -
V: TRBV9
J: TRBJ2-3
DNA: TGTGCCAGCAGCCCGGCGGTGAACACAGATACGCAGTATTTT
CDR3: CASSPAVNTDTQYF

size: -
D: -
V: TRBV5-6
J: TRBJ2-2
DNA: TGTGCCAGCAGCTTTTTGGGGGAGAACACCGGGGAGCTGTTTTTT
CDR3: CASSFLGENTGELFF

size: few
D: TRBD2
V: TRBV29-1
J: TRBJ2-3
DNA: TGCAGCGTTGAGCGGGGGGGCCGCACAGATACGCAGTATTTT
CDR3: CSVERGGRTDTQYF

size: -
D: -
V: TRBV12-3/TRBV12-4
J: TRBJ2-4
DNA: TGTGCCAGCAGCCTCGACAGAAACGCCAAAAACATTCAGTACTTC
CDR3: CASSLDRNAKNIQYF

size: -
D: TRBD1
V: TRBV12-3/TRBV12-4
J: TRBJ2-4
DNA: TGTGCCAGTTCGGCCGGACAGGGACAAAACATTCAGTACTTC
CDR3: CASSAGQGQNIQYF

size: -
D: TRBD2
V: TRBV4-3
J: TRBJ2-3
DNA: TGCGCCAGCAGCCAAGAAGGCGGGGGGGCCACAGATACGCAGTATTTT
CDR3: CASSQEGGGATDTQYF

size: -
D: -
V: TRBV7-2
J: TRBJ2-7
DNA: TGTGCCACGGGGGCGGGGGAGTCCTACGAGCAGTACTTC
CDR3: CATGAGESYEQYF

size: few
D: -
V: TRBV4-1
J: TRBJ2-7
DNA: TGCGCCAGCAGCCAAGAAAGGGTCTTCGGCGAGCAGTACTTC
CDR3: CASSQERVFGEQYF

size: -
D: -
V: TRBV11-2
J: TRBJ2-7
DNA: TGTGTCAGCGTCGCCTCCGGGACATTGGCCTACGAGCAGTACTTC
CDR3: CVSVASGTLAYEQYF

size: many
D: -
V: TRBV20-1
J: TRBJ2-7
DNA: TGCAGTGCTAGAGATCCTCGGGGGAGCTCCTACGAGCAGTACTTC
CDR3: CSARDPRGSSYEQYF